This TCR beta chain was recovered during a study of blood T cell repertoires in COVID-19. In the study overall: The United States, Italy and Spain supplied acute and convalescent COVID-19 samples.

The data were produced by immunoSEQ multiplex PCR, yet TCRdb's version contains in-frame clones alone and is incomplete. The sample includes some 250,000 clones, 70% to 90% of them seen just once. This TCR derives from a woman aged 35 to 49 who had recovered from COVID-19. Sample: peripheral blood.

In DNA form, the CDR3 reads TGTGCCAGCAGCCGCGGGACAGGGGGAACCGGGGAGCTGTTTTTT. Its protein product is CASSRGTGGTGELFF. The chain employs TRBV5-8 and TRBJ2-2, with 11 nucleotides matching TRBD1. The V gene's germline CDR1 is SGHTS and CDR2 YDEGEE. CDR3 size: 15 residues. Germline trimming cut 4 bases from V and 5 bases from J; bases unmatched to any gene: 4.